The 6 T cell receptor beta chains below all came from one sample that was sequenced in a study of blood T cell repertoires in COVID-19. Sequencing was performed with immunoSEQ multiplex PCR; in TCRdb, only in-frame clones are kept and a portion is missing. The sample has about 210,000 clones, roughly 94% seen once; the top ten hold 0.95% to 1.5%. The sample consisted of peripheral blood. The receptors come from a man aged 30 to 39 with acute or convalescent COVID-19.

This chain joins TRBV10-1 and TRBJ2-2; 9 bases match TRBD2. Germline V lookup: CDR1 WNHNN, CDR2 SYGVQD (reference sequence). The CDR3 extends over 18 amino acids. V lost 4 bases, J lost 6 bases, and 15 bases stayed unmatched. The CDR3 here is CASSGATSGTPVAGELFF. The CDR3 nucleotides are TGCGCCAGCAGTGGCGCGACTAGCGGAACCCCCGTCGCCGGGGAGCTGTTTTTT.

This clone was observed a single time. The rearrangement links TRBV7-2 to TRBJ2-5; 9 nucleotides match TRBD2. The CDR3 covers 14 residues. Unmatched junction bases numbered 4, after V lost 3 bases and J lost 5 bases. Germline V lookup: CDR1 SGHTA, CDR2 FQGNSA. CDR3 amino acids: CASSFSGGGETQYF. The DNA of the CDR3 is TGTGCCAGCAGCTTTAGCGGGGGAGGGGAGACCCAGTACTTC.

This sequence joins TRBV4-1 and TRBJ1-1; no definite D call. From germline, CDR1 is MGHRA and CDR2 YSYEKL. CDR3 length: 14 residues. V was pared by 1 base and J by 6 bases, with 12 bases between. The CDR3 sequence is CASSQAQRSAEAFF. CDR3 bases: TGCGCCAGCAGCCAAGCTCAGAGGAGCGCTGAAGCTTTCTTT.

DNA for the CDR3: TGCGCCAGCACCCCGACGCAGGGGGCTCGCGGGCAGTACTTC. It codes for CASTPTQGARGQYF. The chain is built from TRBV4-1 and TRBJ2-7; TRBD1 aligns across 8 bases. Germline-derived CDR1 and CDR2 are MGHRA and YSYEKL. The V and J ends lost 7 bases and 9 bases, in that order; junction bases with no gene match: 14. This CDR3 is 14 amino acids long.

V and J are TRBV7-8 and TRBJ2-7, with 8 positions matching TRBD2. The junction had 3 bases not matched to a gene; V was cut back by 3 bases and J by 2 bases. Germline CDR1 reads SGHVS; CDR2 reads FQNEAQ. The CDR3 is 14 residues long. CDR3 nucleotide sequence: TGTGCCAGCAGCTTCACTAGCGGAACCTACGAGCAGTACTTC. Translating it yields CASSFTSGTYEQYF.

The chain combines TRBV2 with TRBJ2-5, with D possibly matching TRBD2 (5 bases). Looked up from germline, CDR1 is SNHLY and CDR2 is FYNNEI. The CDR3 is 10 residues long. Deletions cut 8 bases from V and 5 bases from J, with 6 bases between. The CDR3: CASWEETQYF. DNA for the CDR3: TGTGCCAGCTGGGAGGAGACCCAGTACTTC.